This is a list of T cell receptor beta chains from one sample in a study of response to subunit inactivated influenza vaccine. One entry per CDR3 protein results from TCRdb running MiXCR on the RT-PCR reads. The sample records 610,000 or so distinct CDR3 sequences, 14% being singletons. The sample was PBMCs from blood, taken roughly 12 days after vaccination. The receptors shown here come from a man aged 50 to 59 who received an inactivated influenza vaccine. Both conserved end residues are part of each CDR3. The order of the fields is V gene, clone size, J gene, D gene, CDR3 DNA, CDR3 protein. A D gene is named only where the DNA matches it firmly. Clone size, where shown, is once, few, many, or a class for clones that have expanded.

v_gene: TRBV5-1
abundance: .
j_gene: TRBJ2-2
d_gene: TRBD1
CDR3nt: TGCGCCAGCAGCTCGACAGGGCCCGGGAACACCGGGGAGCTGTTTTTT
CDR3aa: CASSSTGPGNTGELFF

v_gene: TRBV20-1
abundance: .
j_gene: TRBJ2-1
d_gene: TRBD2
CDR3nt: TGCAGTGCTAGAGATCTGAGGCTAGCGGGAGGGTCATATGAGCAGTTCTTC
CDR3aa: CSARDLRLAGGSYEQFF

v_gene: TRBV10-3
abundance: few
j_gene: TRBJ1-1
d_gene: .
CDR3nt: TGTGCCATCAATCGGGGGGGGGACACTGAAGCTTTCTTT
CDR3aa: CAINRGGDTEAFF

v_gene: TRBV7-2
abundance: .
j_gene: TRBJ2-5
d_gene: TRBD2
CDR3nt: TGTGCCAGCAGCTCCGTAGCGGGGGGCGAGACCCAGTACTTC
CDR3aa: CASSSVAGGETQYF

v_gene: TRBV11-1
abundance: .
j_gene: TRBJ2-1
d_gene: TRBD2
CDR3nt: TGTGCCAGCAGTACTAGCGGGGACTACAATGAGCAGTTCTTC
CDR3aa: CASSTSGDYNEQFF

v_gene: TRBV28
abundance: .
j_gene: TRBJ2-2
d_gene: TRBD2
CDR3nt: TGTGCCAGCAGCCAGTTTGGGGGGGTCAACACCGGGGAGCTGTTTTTT
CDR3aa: CASSQFGGVNTGELFF

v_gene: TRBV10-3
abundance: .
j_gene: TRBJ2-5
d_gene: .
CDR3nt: TGTGCCATCAGTGAGGTCCAAGAGACCCAGTACTTC
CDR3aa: CAISEVQETQYF

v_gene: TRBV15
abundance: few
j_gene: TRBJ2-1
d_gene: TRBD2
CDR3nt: TGTGCCACCAGCAGAGATGGGCTAGCGGGAGTGGCGAATGAGCAGTTCTTC
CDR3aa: CATSRDGLAGVANEQFF

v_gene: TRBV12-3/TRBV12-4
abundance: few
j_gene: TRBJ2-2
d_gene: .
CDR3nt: TGTGCCAGCAGTACGCTTGACGGGAATCCGAACACCGGGGAGCTGTTTTTT
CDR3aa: CASSTLDGNPNTGELFF

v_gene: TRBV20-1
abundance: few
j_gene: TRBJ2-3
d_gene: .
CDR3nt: TGCAGTGCTAGACGGGACGTGATAAGGGATACGCAGTATTTT
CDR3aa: CSARRDVIRDTQYF

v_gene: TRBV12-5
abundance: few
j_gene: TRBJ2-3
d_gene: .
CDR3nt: TGTGCTAGTGGTTTGAGAAATTCCGGCAGGGGAATAGAAGGGGCGCAGTATTTT
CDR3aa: CASGLRNSGRGIEGAQYF

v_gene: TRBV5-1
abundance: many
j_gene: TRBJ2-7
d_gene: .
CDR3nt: TGCGCCAGCAGGCAGGGACCGGTCTCCTACGAGCAGTACTTC
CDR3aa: CASRQGPVSYEQYF

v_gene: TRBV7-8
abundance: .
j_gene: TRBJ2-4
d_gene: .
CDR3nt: TGTGCCAGCAGCCCTCTGATTGGGACCCTTGCCAAAAACATTCAGTACTTC
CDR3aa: CASSPLIGTLAKNIQYF

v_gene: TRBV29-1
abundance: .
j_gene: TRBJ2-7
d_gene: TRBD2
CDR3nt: TGCAGCGTTCAGCCCGGGACTAGAGTGGGCGAGCAGTACTTC
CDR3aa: CSVQPGTRVGEQYF

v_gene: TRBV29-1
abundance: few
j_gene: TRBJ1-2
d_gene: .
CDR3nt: TGCAGCGCCTGGGGGGGGAGAGGCTACACCTTC
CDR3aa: CSAWGGRGYTF

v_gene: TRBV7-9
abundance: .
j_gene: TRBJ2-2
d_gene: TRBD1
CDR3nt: TGTGCCAGCAGCCATTGGGGACAGGCGAGCGGGGAGCTGTTTTTT
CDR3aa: CASSHWGQASGELFF